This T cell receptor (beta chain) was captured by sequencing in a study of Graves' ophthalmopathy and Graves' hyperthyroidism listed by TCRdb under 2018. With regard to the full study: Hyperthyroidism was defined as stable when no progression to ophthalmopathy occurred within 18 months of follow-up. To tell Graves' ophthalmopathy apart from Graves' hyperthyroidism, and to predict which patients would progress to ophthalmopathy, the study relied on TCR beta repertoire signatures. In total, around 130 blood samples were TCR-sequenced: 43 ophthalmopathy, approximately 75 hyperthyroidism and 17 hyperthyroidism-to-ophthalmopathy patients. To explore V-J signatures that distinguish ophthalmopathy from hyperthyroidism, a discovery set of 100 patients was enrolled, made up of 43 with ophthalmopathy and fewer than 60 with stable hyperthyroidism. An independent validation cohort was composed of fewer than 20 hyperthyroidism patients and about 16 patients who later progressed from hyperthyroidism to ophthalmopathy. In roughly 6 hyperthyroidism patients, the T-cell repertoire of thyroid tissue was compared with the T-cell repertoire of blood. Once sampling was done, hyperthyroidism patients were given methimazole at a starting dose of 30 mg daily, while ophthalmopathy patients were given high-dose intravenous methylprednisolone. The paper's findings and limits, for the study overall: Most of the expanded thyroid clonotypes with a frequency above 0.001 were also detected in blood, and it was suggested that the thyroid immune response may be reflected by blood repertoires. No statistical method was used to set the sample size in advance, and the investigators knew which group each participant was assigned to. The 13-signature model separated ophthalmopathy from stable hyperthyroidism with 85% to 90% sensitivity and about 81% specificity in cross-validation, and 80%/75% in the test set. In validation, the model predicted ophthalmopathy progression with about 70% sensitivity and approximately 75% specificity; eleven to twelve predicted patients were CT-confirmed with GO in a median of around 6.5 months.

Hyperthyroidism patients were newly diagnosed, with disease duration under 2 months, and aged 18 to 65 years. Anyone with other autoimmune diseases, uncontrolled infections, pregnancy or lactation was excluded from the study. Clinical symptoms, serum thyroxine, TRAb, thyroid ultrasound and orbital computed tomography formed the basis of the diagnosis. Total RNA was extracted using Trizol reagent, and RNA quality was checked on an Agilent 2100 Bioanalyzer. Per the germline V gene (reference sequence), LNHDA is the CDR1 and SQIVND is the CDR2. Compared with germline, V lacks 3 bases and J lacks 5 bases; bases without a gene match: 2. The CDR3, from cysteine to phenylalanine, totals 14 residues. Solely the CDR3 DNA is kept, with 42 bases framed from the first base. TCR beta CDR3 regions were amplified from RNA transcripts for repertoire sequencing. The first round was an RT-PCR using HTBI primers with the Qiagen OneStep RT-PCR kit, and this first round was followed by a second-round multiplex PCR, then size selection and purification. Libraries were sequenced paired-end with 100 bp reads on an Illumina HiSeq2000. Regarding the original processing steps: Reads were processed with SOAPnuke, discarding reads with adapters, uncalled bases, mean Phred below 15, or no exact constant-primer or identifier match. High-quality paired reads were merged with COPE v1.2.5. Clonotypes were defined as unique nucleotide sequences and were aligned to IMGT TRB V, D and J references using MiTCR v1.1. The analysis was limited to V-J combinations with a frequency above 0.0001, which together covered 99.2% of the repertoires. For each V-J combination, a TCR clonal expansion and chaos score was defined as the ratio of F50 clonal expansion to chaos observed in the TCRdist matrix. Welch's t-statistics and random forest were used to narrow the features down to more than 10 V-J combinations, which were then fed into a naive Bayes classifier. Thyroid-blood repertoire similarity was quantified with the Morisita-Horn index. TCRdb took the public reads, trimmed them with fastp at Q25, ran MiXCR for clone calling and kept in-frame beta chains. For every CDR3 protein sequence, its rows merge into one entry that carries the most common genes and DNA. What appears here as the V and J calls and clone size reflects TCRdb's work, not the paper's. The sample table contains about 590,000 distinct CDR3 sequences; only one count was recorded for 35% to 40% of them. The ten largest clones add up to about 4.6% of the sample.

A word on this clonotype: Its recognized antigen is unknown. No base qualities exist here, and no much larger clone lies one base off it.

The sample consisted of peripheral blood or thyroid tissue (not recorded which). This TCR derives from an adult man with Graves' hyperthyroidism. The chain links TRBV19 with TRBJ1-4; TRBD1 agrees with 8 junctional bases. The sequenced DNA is TGTGCCAGTAGTATGTGGACAGGGAATGAAAAACTGTTTTTT. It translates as CASSMWTGNEKLFF.